The clone carrying this T cell receptor (beta chain) has more than one count but fewer than ten. Its target is unknown. The CDR3 is made up of 14 amino acids. J was trimmed by 2 bases and V by 4 bases; bases with no gene match: 2. CDR1 is KGHSH and CDR2 is LQKENI in the germline V gene. The data originate from a study of T-cell memory formation after mild COVID-19. In the study overall: Largely donor-specific sequence clusters came from a couple of donors. Study-level results: For second-wave clones that peaked at day 37, SARS-CoV-2 specificity went unverified.

Each CDR3 protein is one row after TCRdb ran MiXCR on the 5' RACE reads. The sample lists around 500,000 distinct CDR3 sequences; over 15% were seen once. This chain uses TRBV18 with TRBJ1-3; 7 bases match TRBD1. Source material: PBMCs or a T cell subset sorted from them (not recorded which). The receptor's source is an adult woman who had mild COVID-19 (a few samples of this study predate the infection). Cell type and time point are not known. In nucleotides, the CDR3 is TGTGCCAGCTCACGTGACAGGGCTGGAAACACCATATATTTT. This gives the protein CASSRDRAGNTIYF.